This entry lists 10 T cell receptor beta chains sequenced from one sample in a study of T cell responses to AZD1222 COVID-19 vaccine. TCRdb's table, derived via immunoSEQ multiplex PCR, lists solely in-frame clones and lacks some. This sample yields tens of thousands of clones, of which 84% are seen a single time; 9.8% belongs to the top ten. Sequenced here: peripheral blood, sampled on day 0 of AZD1222 vaccination. The receptors derive from an adult in good health.

This clone came up once. This sequence joins TRBV4-3 and TRBJ2-1, with 13 bases identical to TRBD2. Germline V gene sequence: CDR1 LGHNA, CDR2 YSLEER. With V trimmed by 2 bases and J by 15 bases, 16 bases remained unmatched. The CDR3 spans 17 residues. CDR3 nucleotide sequence: TGCGCCAGCAGCCAAACAACTAGCGGGGGGGCCGCGAAGGTGCGGTTCTTC. This gives the protein CASSQTTSGGAAKVRFF.

This clone was observed a handful of times. This rearrangement joins TRBV18 to TRBJ1-2; no clear D. Germline loops: CDR1 KGHSH, CDR2 LQKENI. The ends were cut back, 5 bases at V and 0 bases at J, with 16 bases in the middle. This CDR3 is built from 16 residues. The CDR3 here is CASSGQGGGANYGYTF. CDR3 nucleotides: TGTGCCAGCTCAGGGCAAGGAGGAGGAGCTAACTATGGCTACACCTTC.

The chain carries TRBV19 and TRBJ1-5, with 9 bases fitting TRBD1. Per the germline V gene, CDR1 is LNHDA and CDR2 is SQIVND (reference sequence). The V and J ends lost 0 bases and 5 bases, in that order; junction bases with no gene match: 5. The CDR3 runs 16 residues. The CDR3 spells CASSIDLGQGYQPQHF. The CDR3 bases are TGTGCCAGTAGTATAGATCTGGGACAGGGTTATCAGCCCCAGCATTTT.

The V and J genes are TRBV5-1 and TRBJ2-7; D unclear. Trimming left V 0 bases short and J 0 bases short, with 7 bases between. This CDR3 contains 14 residues. The germline CDR1 and CDR2 sequences are SGHRS and YFSETQ. The DNA for the CDR3 is TGCGCCAGCAGCTTGGACAGCTACTCCTACGAGCAGTACTTC. This codes for CASSLDSYSYEQYF.

The chain recombines TRBV10-3 with TRBJ2-1; D may match TRBD1 or TRBD2 (5 bases each). The germline V gene encodes CDR1 ENHRY and CDR2 SYGVKD. Trimming stripped 6 bases from V and 9 bases from J, with 12 bases between. The CDR3 consists of 12 residues. CDR3 bases: TGTGCCATCAGGAGAGCGGACACTGAGCAGTTCTTC. Translating it yields CAIRRADTEQFF.

The chain uses TRBV2 and TRBJ2-7; D assignment may be TRBD1 or TRBD2 (5 bases each). Germline lookup yields CDR1 SNHLY and CDR2 FYNNEI. Deletions cut 7 bases from V and 2 bases from J, with 9 bases between. The CDR3 runs 12 residues. The CDR3 is CASNRDPYEQYF. The DNA of the CDR3 is TGTGCCAGCAATCGGGACCCCTACGAGCAGTACTTC.

The CDR3 loop reads CASSLQEGRMQPQHF. The DNA for the CDR3 is TGTGCCAGCTCACTACAGGAAGGGCGCATGCAGCCCCAGCATTTT. The rearrangement uses TRBV18 and TRBJ1-5; D might be TRBD1 (5 bases). The CDR3 consists of 15 residues. Trimming pared 4 bases from V and 7 bases from J, leaving 17 bases between. The germline CDR1 and CDR2 sequences are KGHSH and LQKENI.

This rearrangement joins TRBV15 to TRBJ1-2; no firm D call. This CDR3 contains 15 residues. Trimming took off 3 bases at V and 0 bases at J, with 11 bases between the two ends. The germline CDR1 and CDR2 sequences are LNHNV and YYDKDF (reference sequence). Written as DNA, the CDR3 is TGTGCCACCAGCAGCACCTCCCTTTCTAACTATGGCTACACCTTC. Protein product: CATSSTSLSNYGYTF. Looking up the rest from reference TRBV15 and TRBJ1-2 gives the full variable domain: DAMVIQNPRYQVTQFGKPVTLSCSQTLNHNVMYWYQQKSSQAPKLLFHYYDKDFNNEADTPDNFQSRRPNTSFCFLDIRSPGLGDTAMYLCATSSTSLSNYGYTFGSGTRLTVV.

The chain has TRBV7-3 and TRBJ2-1; 10 bases agree with TRBD2. With V trimmed by 4 bases and J by 7 bases, 7 bases remained unmatched. The CDR3 length is 15 residues. In germline, CDR1 is SGHTA, CDR2 FQGTGA. The CDR3: CASSYQRGGRNEQFF. CDR3 coding DNA: TGTGCCAGCAGCTATCAGCGGGGGGGCCGGAATGAGCAGTTCTTC. Based on the CDR3 plus reference TRBV7-3 and TRBJ2-1, the full variable domain is GAGVSQTPSNKVTEKGKYVELRCDPISGHTALYWYRQSLGQGPEFLIYFQGTGAADDSGLPNDRFFAVRPEGSVSTLKIQRTERGDSAVYLCASSYQRGGRNEQFFGPGTRLTVL.

J is TRBJ2-1 and V is TRBV30, with 11 bases identical to TRBD2. CDR3 size: 15 residues. V shed 3 bases, J shed 5 bases, and the junction held 6 bases outside the gene matches. Per germline, CDR1 GTSNPN and CDR2 SVGIG (reference sequence). The CDR3 spells CAWSGGTSGNNEQFF. In DNA, the CDR3 is TGTGCCTGGAGCGGGGGGACTAGCGGAAACAATGAGCAGTTCTTC. The full variable domain, rest sourced from reference TRBV30 and TRBJ2-1, is SQTIHQWPATLVQPVGSPLSLECTVEGTSNPNLYWYRQAAGRGLQLLFYSVGIGQISSEVPQNLSASRPQDRQFILSSKKLLLSDSGFYLCAWSGGTSGNNEQFFGPGTRLTVL.